This passage covers 2 T cell receptor beta chains from one sample sequenced in a study of shared clonotypes between healthy human individuals. Some clones are missing from TCRdb's copy, which holds only in-frame ones; the method was immunoSEQ multiplex PCR. The data contain around 2.5 million clones, roughly 93% of them singletons. Sequenced sample: naive CD4+ T cells from PBMCs. Subset specified: CD45RA+ positively selected. The receptors come from a man between 18 and 29 years old in good health. Some clones in this sample may be carry-over from other donors' samples.

V usage is TRBV5-1 and J usage is TRBJ2-3; maybe TRBD1 (6 bases). Germline values: CDR1 SGHRS, CDR2 YFSETQ. The CDR3 totals 13 residues. Trimming removed 2 bases at V and 5 bases at J, with 9 bases between. The CDR3 sequence: CASSLLGGDTQYF. DNA of the CDR3: TGCGCCAGCAGCTTACTAGGGGGAGATACGCAGTATTTT.

The CDR3 DNA reads as TGTGCCAGCAGCTTAAGGCCTCCCCAAGGCACTGAAGCTTTCTTT. It specifies CASSLRPPQGTEAFF. This chain links TRBV7-8 with TRBJ1-1; D not resolved. V lost 2 bases to trimming and J lost 4 bases, with 14 bases between them. The CDR3 runs 15 residues. Germline loops: CDR1 SGHVS, CDR2 FQNEAQ.